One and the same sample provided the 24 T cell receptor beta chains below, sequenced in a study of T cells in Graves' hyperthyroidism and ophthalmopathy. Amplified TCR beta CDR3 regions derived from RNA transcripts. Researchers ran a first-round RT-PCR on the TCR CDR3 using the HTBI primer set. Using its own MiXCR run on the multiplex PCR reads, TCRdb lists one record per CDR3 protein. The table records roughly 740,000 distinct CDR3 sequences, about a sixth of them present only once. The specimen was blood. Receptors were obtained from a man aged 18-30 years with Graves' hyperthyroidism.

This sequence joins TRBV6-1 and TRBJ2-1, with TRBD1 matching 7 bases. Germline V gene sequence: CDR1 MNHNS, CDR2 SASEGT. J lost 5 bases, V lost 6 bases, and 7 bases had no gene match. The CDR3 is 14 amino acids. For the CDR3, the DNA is TGTGCCAGCAGGGGGACAGCTTCACACAATGAGCAGTTCTTC. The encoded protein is CASRGTASHNEQFF.

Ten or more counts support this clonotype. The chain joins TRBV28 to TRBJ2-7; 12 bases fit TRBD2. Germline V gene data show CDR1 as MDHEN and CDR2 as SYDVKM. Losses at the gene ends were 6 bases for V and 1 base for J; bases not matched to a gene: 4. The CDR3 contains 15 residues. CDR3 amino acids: CASRSGLAGSYEQYF. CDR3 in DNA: TGTGCCAGCAGGTCGGGACTAGCGGGTTCCTACGAGCAGTACTTC.

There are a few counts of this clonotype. The DNA for the CDR3 is TGTGCCAGCGGCAGTGTGACAGGGGAGAAGTACTTC. Translation gives CASGSVTGEKYF. V usage is TRBV6-1 and J usage is TRBJ2-7; 8 nucleotides line up with TRBD1. J gave up 11 bases and V 8 bases, and 11 bases lay outside the gene matches. The CDR3 runs to 12 residues. Per germline, CDR1 MNHNS and CDR2 SASEGT.

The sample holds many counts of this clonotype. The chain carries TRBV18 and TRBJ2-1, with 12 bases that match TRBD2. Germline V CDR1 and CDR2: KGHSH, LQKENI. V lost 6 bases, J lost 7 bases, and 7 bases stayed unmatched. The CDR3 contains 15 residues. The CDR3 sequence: CASSLALAGGNEQFF. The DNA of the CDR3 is TGTGCCAGCTCCCTAGCCCTAGCGGGAGGGAATGAGCAGTTCTTC.

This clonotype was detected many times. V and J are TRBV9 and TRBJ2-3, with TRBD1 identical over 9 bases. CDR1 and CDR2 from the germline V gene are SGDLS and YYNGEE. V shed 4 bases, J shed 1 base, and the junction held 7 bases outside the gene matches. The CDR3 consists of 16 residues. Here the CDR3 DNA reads TGTGCCAGCAGCCCACAGGACAGGGGTGGCACAGATACGCAGTATTTT. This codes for CASSPQDRGGTDTQYF.

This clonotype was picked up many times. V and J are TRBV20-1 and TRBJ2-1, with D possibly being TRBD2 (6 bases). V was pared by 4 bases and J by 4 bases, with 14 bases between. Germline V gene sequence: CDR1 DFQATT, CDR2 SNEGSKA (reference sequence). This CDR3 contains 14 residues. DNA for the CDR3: TGCAGTGCTATGGAGGGCCAAGGGTACAATGAGCAGTTCTTC. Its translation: CSAMEGQGYNEQFF.

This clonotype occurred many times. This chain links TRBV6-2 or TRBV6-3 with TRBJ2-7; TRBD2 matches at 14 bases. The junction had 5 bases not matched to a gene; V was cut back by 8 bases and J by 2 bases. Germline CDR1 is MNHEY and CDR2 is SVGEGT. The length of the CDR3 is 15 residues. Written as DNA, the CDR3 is TGTGCCAGCGGCCGGGGACTAGCGGGGGCCTACGAGCAGTACTTC. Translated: CASGRGLAGAYEQYF.

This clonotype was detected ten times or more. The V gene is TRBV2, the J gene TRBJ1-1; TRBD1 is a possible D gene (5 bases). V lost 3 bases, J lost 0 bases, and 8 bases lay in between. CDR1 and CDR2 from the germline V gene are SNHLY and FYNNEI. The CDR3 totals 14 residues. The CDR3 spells CASSDRGMNTEAFF. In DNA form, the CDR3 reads TGTGCCAGCAGTGACCGGGGGATGAACACTGAAGCTTTCTTT.

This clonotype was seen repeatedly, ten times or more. In nucleotides, the CDR3 is TGTGCCAGCAGTGAGGGACAGGGTCAAGATACGCAGTATTTT. Translation gives CASSEGQGQDTQYF. This chain joins TRBV2 and TRBJ2-3; TRBD1 matches at 9 bases. The CDR3 is 14 amino acids. Germline V gives CDR1 SNHLY, CDR2 FYNNEI. The J segment lost 5 bases and the V segment lost 3 bases, leaving 3 bases of the junction unmatched.

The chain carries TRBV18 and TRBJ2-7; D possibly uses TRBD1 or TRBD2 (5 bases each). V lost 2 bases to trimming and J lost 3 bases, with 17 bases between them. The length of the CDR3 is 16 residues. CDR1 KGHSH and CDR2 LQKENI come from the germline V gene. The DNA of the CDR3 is TGTGCCAGCTCACCAAGAGGGGACGCGGGCGGCTACGAGCAGTACTTC. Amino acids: CASSPRGDAGGYEQYF. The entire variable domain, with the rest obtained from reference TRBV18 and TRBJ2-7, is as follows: NAGVMQNPRHLVRRRGQEARLRCSPMKGHSHVYWYRQLPEEGLKFMVYLQKENIIDESGMPKERFSAEFPKEGPSILRIQQVVRGDSAAYFCASSPRGDAGGYEQYFGPGTRLTVT.

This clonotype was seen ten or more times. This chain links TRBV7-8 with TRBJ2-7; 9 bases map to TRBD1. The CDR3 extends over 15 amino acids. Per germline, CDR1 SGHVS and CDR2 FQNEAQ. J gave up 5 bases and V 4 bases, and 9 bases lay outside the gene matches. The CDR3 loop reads CASSSRQGVRDEQYF. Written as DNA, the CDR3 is TGTGCCAGCAGCTCTCGACAGGGGGTTCGGGACGAGCAGTACTTC.

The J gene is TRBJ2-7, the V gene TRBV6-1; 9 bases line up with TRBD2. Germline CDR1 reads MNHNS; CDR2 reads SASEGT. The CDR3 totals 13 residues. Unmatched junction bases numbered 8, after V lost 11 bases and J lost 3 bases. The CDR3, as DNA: TGTGCCGCAGGGGCTAGCGGGAACTACGAGCAGTACTTC. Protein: CAAGASGNYEQYF.

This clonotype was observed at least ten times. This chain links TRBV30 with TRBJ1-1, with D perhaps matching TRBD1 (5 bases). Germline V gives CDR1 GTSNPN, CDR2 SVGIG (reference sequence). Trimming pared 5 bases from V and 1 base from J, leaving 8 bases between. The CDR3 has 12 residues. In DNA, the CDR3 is TGTGCCTGGGTTACAGGGAACACTGAAGCTTTCTTT. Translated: CAWVTGNTEAFF.

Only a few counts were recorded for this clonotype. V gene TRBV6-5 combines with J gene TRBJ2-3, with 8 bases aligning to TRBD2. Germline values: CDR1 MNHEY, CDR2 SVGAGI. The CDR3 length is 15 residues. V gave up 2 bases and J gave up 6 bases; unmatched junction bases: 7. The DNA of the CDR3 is TGTGCCAGCAGTTACAATCCCGGGAGGGGGGATACGCAGTATTTT. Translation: CASSYNPGRGDTQYF.

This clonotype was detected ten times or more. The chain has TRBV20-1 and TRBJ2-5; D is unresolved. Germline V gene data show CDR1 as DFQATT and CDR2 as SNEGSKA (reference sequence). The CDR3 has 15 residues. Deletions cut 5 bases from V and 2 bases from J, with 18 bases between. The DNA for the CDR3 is TGCAGTGCTCCCACGGGCAGGCCATCACAAGAGACCCAGTACTTC. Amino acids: CSAPTGRPSQETQYF.

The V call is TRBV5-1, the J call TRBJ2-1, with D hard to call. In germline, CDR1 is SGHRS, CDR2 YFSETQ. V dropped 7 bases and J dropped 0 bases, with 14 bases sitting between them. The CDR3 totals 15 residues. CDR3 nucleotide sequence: TGCGCCAGCCGATCCTACCTAAGCTCCTACAATGAGCAGTTCTTC. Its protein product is CASRSYLSSYNEQFF.

CDR3 amino acids: CASSLEYWGRPGEQETQYF. The CDR3 bases are TGTGCCAGCAGCTTAGAATATTGGGGGAGGCCGGGTGAGCAAGAGACCCAGTACTTC. J is TRBJ2-5 and V is TRBV7-2; D is possibly TRBD2 (6 bases). The length of the CDR3 is 19 residues. The V and J ends lost 1 base and 2 bases respectively, with 23 bases between them. CDR1 SGHTA and CDR2 FQGNSA come from the germline V gene.

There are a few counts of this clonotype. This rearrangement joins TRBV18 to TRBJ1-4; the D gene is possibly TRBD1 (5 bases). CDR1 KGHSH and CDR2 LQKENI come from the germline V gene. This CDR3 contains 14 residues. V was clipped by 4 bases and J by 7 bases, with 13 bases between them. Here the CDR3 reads CASSRGTTAEKLFF. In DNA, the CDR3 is TGTGCCAGCTCACGCGGGACGACCGCTGAAAAACTGTTTTTT.

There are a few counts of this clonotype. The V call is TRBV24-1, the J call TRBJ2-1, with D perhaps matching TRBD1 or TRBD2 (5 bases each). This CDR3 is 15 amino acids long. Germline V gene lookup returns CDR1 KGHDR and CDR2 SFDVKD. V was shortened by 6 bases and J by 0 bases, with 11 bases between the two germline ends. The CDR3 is CATSSRDGSYNEQFF. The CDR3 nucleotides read TGTGCCACCAGTAGCCGGGACGGCTCCTACAATGAGCAGTTCTTC.

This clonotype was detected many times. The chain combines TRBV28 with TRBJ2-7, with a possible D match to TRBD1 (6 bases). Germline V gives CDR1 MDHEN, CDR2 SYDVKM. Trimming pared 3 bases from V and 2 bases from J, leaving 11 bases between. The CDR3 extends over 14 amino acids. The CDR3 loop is CASSFGDTTYEQYF. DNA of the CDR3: TGTGCCAGCAGTTTCGGGGACACTACCTACGAGCAGTACTTC. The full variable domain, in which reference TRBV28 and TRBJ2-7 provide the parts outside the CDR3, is DVKVTQSSRYLVKRTGEKVFLECVQDMDHENMFWYRQDPGLGLRLIYFSYDVKMKEKGDIPEGYSVSREKKERFSLILESASTNQTSMYLCASSFGDTTYEQYFGPGTRLTVT.

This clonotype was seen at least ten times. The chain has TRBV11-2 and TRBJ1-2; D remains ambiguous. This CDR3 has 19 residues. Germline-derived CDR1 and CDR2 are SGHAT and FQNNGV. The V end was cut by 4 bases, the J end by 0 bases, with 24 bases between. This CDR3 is CASSSPGRTESGTNYGYTF. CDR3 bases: TGTGCCAGCAGCTCTCCGGGCCGGACCGAATCGGGCACTAACTATGGCTACACCTTC. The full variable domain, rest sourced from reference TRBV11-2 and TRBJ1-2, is EAGVAQSPRYKIIEKRQSVAFWCNPISGHATLYWYQQILGQGPKLLIQFQNNGVVDDSQLPKDRFSAERLKGVDSTLKIQPAKLEDSAVYLCASSSPGRTESGTNYGYTFGSGTRLTVV.

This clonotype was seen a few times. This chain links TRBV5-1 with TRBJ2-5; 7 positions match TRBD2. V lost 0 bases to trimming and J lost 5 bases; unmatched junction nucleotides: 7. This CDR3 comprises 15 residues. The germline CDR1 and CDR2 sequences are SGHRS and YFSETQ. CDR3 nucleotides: TGCGCCAGCAGCTTGGTGGGTAGCGGGCTGGAGACCCAGTACTTC. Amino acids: CASSLVGSGLETQYF. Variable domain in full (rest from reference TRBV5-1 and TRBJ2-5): KAGVTQTPRYLIKTRGQQVTLSCSPISGHRSVSWYQQTPGQGLQFLFEYFSETQRNKGNFPGRFSGRQFSNSRSEMNVSTLELGDSALYLCASSLVGSGLETQYFGPGTRLLVL.

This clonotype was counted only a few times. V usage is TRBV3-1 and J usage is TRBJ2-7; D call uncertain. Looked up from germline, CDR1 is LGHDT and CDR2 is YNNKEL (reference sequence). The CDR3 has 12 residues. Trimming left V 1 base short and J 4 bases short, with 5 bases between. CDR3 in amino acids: CASSQVKYEQYF. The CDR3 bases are TGTGCCAGCAGCCAAGTTAAGTACGAGCAGTACTTC.

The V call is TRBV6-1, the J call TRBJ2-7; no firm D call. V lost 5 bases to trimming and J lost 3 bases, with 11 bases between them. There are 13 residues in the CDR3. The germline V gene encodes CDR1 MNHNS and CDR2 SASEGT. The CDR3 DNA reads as TGTGCCAGCAGTATCTCACGGTACTACGAGCAGTACTTC. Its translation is CASSISRYYEQYF.